These 7 T cell receptor beta chains were sequenced from one sample in a study of molecular identifiers for immune sequencing clone quantification. TCRdb independently ran MiXCR on the PCR reads; one entry per CDR3 protein. The table has under 75,000 distinct CDR3 sequences, approximately 18% seen once; the top ten hold under 1.5%. The specimen was naive CD8+ T cells from blood, with Jurkat cell RNA spiked in. The subset denotes: FACS-sorted CD8+CD4-CCR7+CD45RA+ naive T cells. The receptors were gathered from a human donor in good health. Some libraries in this study had Jurkat cell RNA spiked in.

As to this clonotype: A much larger clone sits a single nucleotide away, making a read error possible. The chain joins TRBV7-9 to TRBJ1-4; weak D call: TRBD1 (5 bases). Germline lookup yields CDR1 SEHNR and CDR2 FQNEAQ (reference sequence). CDR3 length: 14 residues. Trimming took off 2 bases at V and 12 bases at J, with 16 bases between the two ends. The CDR3 DNA sequence: TGTGCCAGCAGCTTACTTTCGATGGGGGAAGAACTGTTTTTT. Amino acids: CASSLLSMGEELFF.

This rearrangement joins TRBV12-3 or TRBV12-4 to TRBJ2-5; no firm D call. The length of the CDR3 is 12 residues. Trimming stripped 3 bases from V and 4 bases from J, with 6 bases between. This CDR3 is CASSFLGETQYF. The CDR3 coding sequence is TGTGCCAGCAGTTTTCTGGGAGAGACCCAGTACTTC.

As concerns this clonotype: A much bigger clone sits one base away, suggesting this may be a read error. The rearrangement links TRBV19 to TRBJ1-1, with D maybe TRBD1 (5 bases). Germline CDR1 is LNHDA and CDR2 is SQIVND (reference sequence). Trimming pared 3 bases from V and 6 bases from J, leaving 20 bases between. The CDR3 contains 16 residues. The CDR3 nucleotides read TGTGCCAGTAGTATTGGTGGGGGGAAATGGTACGCTGAAGCTTTCTTT. Translating it yields CASSIGGGKWYAEAFF.

This clonotype was recorded many times. This chain joins TRBV29-1 and TRBJ2-7; D is undetermined. The CDR3 contains 12 residues. The V end was cut by 0 bases, the J end by 4 bases, with 7 bases between. Germline CDR1 and CDR2: SQVTM and ANQGSEA. In DNA, the CDR3 is TGCAGCGTTGAAGATCAGAGATACGAGCAGTACTTC. Its translation: CSVEDQRYEQYF.

This clonotype was recorded at least ten times. V gene TRBV9 combines with J gene TRBJ1-3; D is undetermined. Germline CDR1 is SGDLS and CDR2 is YYNGEE. V lost 0 bases and J lost 8, with 18 bases in between. This CDR3 contains 16 residues. The CDR3 DNA sequence: TGTGCCAGCAGCGTAGGACGTGGTGGGAGGAAGGACACCATATATTTT. This gives the protein CASSVGRGGRKDTIYF. Full variable domain (remainder filled in from reference TRBV9 and TRBJ1-3): DSGVTQTPKHLITATGQRVTLRCSPRSGDLSVYWYQQSLDQGLQFLIQYYNGEERAKGNILERFSAQQFPDLHSELNLSSLELGDSALYFCASSVGRGGRKDTIYFGEGSWLTVV.

In this sample, this clonotype turned up many times. CDR3 DNA: TGTGCCAGCAGCTTAGGATTCGGCGGGAGTATCGACGAGCAGTACTTC. It codes for CASSLGFGGSIDEQYF. The rearrangement joins TRBV7-9 to TRBJ2-7, with 7 bases fitting TRBD2. Germline CDR1 is SEHNR and CDR2 is FQNEAQ (reference sequence). V lost 1 base and J lost 5; bases outside the gene matches: 11. There are 16 residues in the CDR3.

The table lists this clonotype with many counts. This rearrangement joins TRBV28 to TRBJ1-1, with D possibly TRBD1 on 6 matching bases. The CDR3 sequence is 15 residues long. V gave up 3 bases and J gave up 0 bases, with 11 bases separating them. Germline V gene data show CDR1 as MDHEN and CDR2 as SYDVKM. CDR3 nucleotides: TGTGCCAGCAGTTTCTACAGGGCGATGAACACTGAAGCTTTCTTT. It yields the protein CASSFYRAMNTEAFF. The whole variable domain, remainder taken from reference TRBV28 and TRBJ1-1, is DVKVTQSSRYLVKRTGEKVFLECVQDMDHENMFWYRQDPGLGLRLIYFSYDVKMKEKGDIPEGYSVSREKKERFSLILESASTNQTSMYLCASSFYRAMNTEAFFGQGTRLTVV.